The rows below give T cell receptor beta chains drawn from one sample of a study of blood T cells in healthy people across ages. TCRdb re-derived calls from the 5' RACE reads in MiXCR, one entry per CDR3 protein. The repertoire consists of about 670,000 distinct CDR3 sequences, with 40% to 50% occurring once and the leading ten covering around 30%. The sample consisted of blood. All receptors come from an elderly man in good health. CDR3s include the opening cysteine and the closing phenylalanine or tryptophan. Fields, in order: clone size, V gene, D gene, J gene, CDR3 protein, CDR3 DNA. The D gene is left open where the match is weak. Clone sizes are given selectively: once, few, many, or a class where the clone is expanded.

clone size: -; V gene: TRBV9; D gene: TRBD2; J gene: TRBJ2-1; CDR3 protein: CASSRTSGEYNEQFF; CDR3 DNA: TGTGCCAGCAGCCGAACTAGCGGGGAGTACAATGAGCAGTTCTTC
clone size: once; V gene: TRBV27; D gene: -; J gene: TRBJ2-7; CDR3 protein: CASSLLGEAYEQYF; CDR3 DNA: TGTGCCAGCAGTTTATTGGGGGAGGCCTACGAGCAGTACTTC
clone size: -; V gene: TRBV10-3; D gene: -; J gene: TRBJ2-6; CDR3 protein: CAISDFGYNSGANVLTF; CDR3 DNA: TGTGCCATCAGTGATTTTGGGTATAATTCTGGGGCCAACGTCCTGACTTTC
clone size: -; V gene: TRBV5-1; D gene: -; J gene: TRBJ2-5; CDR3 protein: CASSLVTRETQYF; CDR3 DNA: TGCGCCAGCAGCTTGGTTACACGAGAGACCCAGTACTTC
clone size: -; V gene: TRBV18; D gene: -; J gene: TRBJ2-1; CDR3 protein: CASSLLDSSNEQFF; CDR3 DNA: TGTGCCAGCTCACTACTAGACAGCAGCAATGAGCAGTTCTTC
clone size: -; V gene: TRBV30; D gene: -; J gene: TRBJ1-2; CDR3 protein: CAWTRTANYGYTF; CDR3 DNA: TGTGCCTGGACCCGGACGGCCAACTATGGCTACACCTTC
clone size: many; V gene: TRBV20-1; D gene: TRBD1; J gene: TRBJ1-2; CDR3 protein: CSAKGTGVGYTF; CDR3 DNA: TGCAGTGCTAAGGGAACAGGGGTAGGCTACACCTTC
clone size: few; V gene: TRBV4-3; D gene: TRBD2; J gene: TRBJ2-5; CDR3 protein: CASSQDLLTSGGQETQYF; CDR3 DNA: TGCGCCAGCAGCCAAGATCTCCTAACTAGCGGGGGACAAGAGACCCAGTACTTC
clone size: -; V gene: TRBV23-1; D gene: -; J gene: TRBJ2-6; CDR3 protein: CASSQSRRISGANVLTF; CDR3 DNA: TGCGCCAGCAGTCAGTCTAGACGGATCTCTGGGGCCAACGTCCTGACTTTC
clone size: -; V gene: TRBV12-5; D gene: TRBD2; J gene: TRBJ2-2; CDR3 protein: CASGRNPGGYTGELFF; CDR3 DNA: TGTGCTAGTGGCCGAAATCCGGGGGGTTACACCGGGGAGCTGTTTTTT
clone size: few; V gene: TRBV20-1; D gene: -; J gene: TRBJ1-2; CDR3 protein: CSAGMEGRGYGYTF; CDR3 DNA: TGCAGTGCTGGGATGGAGGGTAGGGGATATGGCTACACCTTC
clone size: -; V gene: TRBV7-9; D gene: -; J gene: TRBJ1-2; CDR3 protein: CASSLEGPLGYTF; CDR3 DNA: TGTGCCAGCAGCTTAGAGGGACCGTTGGGCTACACCTTC
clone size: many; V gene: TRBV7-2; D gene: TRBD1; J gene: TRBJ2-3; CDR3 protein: CASSRDRVGDTQYF; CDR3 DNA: TGTGCCAGCAGCCGGGACAGGGTGGGAGATACGCAGTATTTT
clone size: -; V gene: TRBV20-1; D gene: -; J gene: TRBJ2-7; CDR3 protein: CSAFGRQPAYGQYF; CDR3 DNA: TGCAGTGCCTTCGGAAGGCAGCCTGCCTACGGGCAGTACTTC
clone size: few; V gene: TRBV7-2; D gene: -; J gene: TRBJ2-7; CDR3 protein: CASSLGRDRMFASCEQYF; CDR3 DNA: TGTGCCAGCAGCTTAGGGAGGGACAGAATGTTCGCCTCCTGCGAGCAGTACTTC
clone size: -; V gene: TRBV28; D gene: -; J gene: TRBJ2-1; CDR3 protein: CASSPGGRDEQFF; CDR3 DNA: TGTGCCAGCAGTCCGGGGGGCCGCGATGAGCAGTTCTTC
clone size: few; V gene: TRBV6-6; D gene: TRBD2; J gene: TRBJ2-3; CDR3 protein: CASSSRTSGRERHTQYF; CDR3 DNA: TGTGCCAGCAGTTCCCGGACTAGCGGGAGGGAGAGGCATACGCAGTATTTT
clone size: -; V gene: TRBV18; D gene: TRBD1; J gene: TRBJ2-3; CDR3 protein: CASSPGTGGSSTDTQYF; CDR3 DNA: TGTGCCAGCTCACCTGGAACAGGGGGCTCTAGCACAGATACGCAGTATTTT